Sequencing of this T cell receptor beta chain was carried out in a study of a mutant IDH1 vaccine in newly diagnosed glioma. On the study more broadly: Patients under treatment included about 62% males and around 38% females and had a mean age of approximately 40 years. Patients had received radiotherapy, temozolomide, or both previously, most receiving both.

Time point: baseline, week 1 (first vaccination visit). As for treatment: pre-vaccination baseline after standard-of-care therapy. Each tumor in the donors was a new WHO grade 3 or 4 astrocytoma, IDH1-mutant and ATRX-lost. Clones were sequenced by immunoSEQ multiplex PCR, and TCRdb holds only the in-frame ones, with some missing. The sample includes approximately 100,000 clones, 80% to 90% seen only once; the top ten take around 0.6%. The CDR3 consists of 15 residues. Germline CDR1 is SGHTA and CDR2 is FQGTGA. Trimming at V came to 5 bases and at J to 8 bases, leaving 6 bases not matched to a gene. The starting material was PBMCs, obtained from a glioma patient treated with radiotherapy, temozolomide or both. The V call is TRBV7-3, the J call TRBJ2-6; TRBD1 matches 10 bases. The TCR comes from a woman aged 50 to 60 with glioma. CDR3 coding DNA: TGTGCCAGCAGCGTGGGGACAGGGGTTTCCAACGTCCTGACTTTC. Translating gives CASSVGTGVSNVLTF.